Each of the 27 T cell receptor beta chains below was sequenced from the same sample in a study of regulatory T cells in long-lasting Graves disease. Building the TCR beta libraries relied on iRepertoire HTBI primers, and CDR3 regions underwent Arm-PCR. Each CDR3 protein is one row after TCRdb ran MiXCR on the multiplex PCR reads. The sample carries 510,000 or so distinct CDR3 sequences, 12% recorded once. Time point reported: newly diagnosed GD, antithyroid drugs for less than 3 months. RNA isolated from PBMCs was used to make the TCR library. The sample also formed part of further work on T cells in Graves' hyperthyroidism and ophthalmopathy.

The sample here was peripheral blood mononuclear cells (PBMCs), taken at new diagnosis, from a patient treated with antithyroid drugs. The receptor source for this set is a woman aged 25 to 39 with Graves disease.

This clonotype was detected ten times or more. The chain is built from TRBV10-3 and TRBJ2-7; TRBD1 might be the D (6 bases). This CDR3 contains 15 residues. Trimming pared 4 bases from V and 4 bases from J, leaving 17 bases between. The germline gives CDR1 ENHRY, CDR2 SYGVKD. The chain's CDR3 is CAISAPGHGTYEQYF. The CDR3 DNA reads TGTGCCATCAGTGCGCCGGGACACGGAACTTACGAGCAGTACTTC.

This clonotype was seen ten or more times. The V and J genes are TRBV7-2 and TRBJ1-5; D ambiguous. The CDR3 is 13 amino acids. V was shortened by 5 bases and J by 5 bases, with 10 bases between the two germline ends. Germline CDR1 and CDR2: SGHTA and FQGNSA. In DNA form, the CDR3 reads TGTGCCAGCAGCCCGTCCCTTTATCAGCCCCAGCATTTT. Amino acids: CASSPSLYQPQHF.

This clonotype was observed at least ten times. The chain is built from TRBV12-3 or TRBV12-4 and TRBJ2-1; D perhaps matches TRBD2 (6 bases). Trimming stripped 7 bases from V and 0 bases from J, with 10 bases between. CDR3 length: 14 amino acids. This CDR3 is CASMAGSSYNEQFF. The CDR3 region has the DNA TGTGCCAGCATGGCGGGAAGCTCCTACAATGAGCAGTTCTTC.

The table lists this clonotype with a few counts. The rearrangement joins TRBV5-4 to TRBJ1-6; 9 bases align to TRBD1. V gave up 0 bases and J gave up 10 bases; unmatched junction bases: 5. CDR3 size: 15 residues. From germline, CDR1 is SGHNT and CDR2 YYREEE (reference sequence). CDR3 bases: TGTGCCAGCAGCTTGGGGGACAGGGCAAGATCACCCCTCCACTTT. It yields the protein CASSLGDRARSPLHF.

This clonotype was detected many times. J is TRBJ2-3 and V is TRBV11-2; D is perhaps TRBD2 (7 bases). Germline loops: CDR1 SGHAT, CDR2 FQNNGV. Trimming stripped 8 bases from V and 3 bases from J, with 21 bases between. The CDR3 length is 16 residues. This chain's CDR3 is CASLRIRGAMTDTQYF. The CDR3 coding sequence is TGTGCCAGCCTCCGTATCCGGGGGGCGATGACAGATACGCAGTATTTT.

This clonotype has only a few counts. V gene TRBV19 combines with J gene TRBJ2-1; weak D call: TRBD2 (5 bases). The length of the CDR3 is 14 residues. Germline assignment: CDR1 LNHDA and CDR2 SQIVND (reference sequence). Trimming left V 7 bases short and J 4 bases short, with 14 bases between. DNA for the CDR3: TGTGCCAGTACGCCGGAGGTGGGGTACAATGAGCAGTTCTTC. Protein product: CASTPEVGYNEQFF.

The chain couples TRBV7-2 to TRBJ2-3, with a weak D call TRBD1 (5 bases). The CDR3 spans 15 residues. The germline V gene encodes CDR1 SGHTA and CDR2 FQGNSA. The germline V and J ends were trimmed by 5 bases and 0 bases, with 12 bases remaining between them. CDR3 residues: CASSPQVTSTDTQYF. The CDR3 DNA reads TGTGCCAGCAGCCCACAGGTTACTAGCACAGATACGCAGTATTTT.

In this sample, this clonotype turned up many times. The CDR3 reads CASSRALGNTEAFF. The CDR3 DNA reads as TGTGCCAGCAGCCGAGCCTTAGGGAACACTGAAGCTTTCTTT. The gene calls are TRBV3-1 and TRBJ1-1; D unresolved. The CDR3 is made up of 14 amino acids. Trimming removed 4 bases from V and 1 base from J, with 10 bases in between. Germline CDR1 LGHDT, CDR2 YNNKEL (reference sequence).

This clonotype was counted only a few times. This sequence joins TRBV12-3 or TRBV12-4 and TRBJ1-3; D might be TRBD1 (5 bases). The V gene lost 7 bases and the J gene lost 2 bases, with 15 bases spanning the gap. This CDR3 comprises 15 residues. As DNA, the CDR3 is TGTGCCAGCATCACGGGGGTTTTTGCTGGAAACACCATATATTTT. Protein sequence: CASITGVFAGNTIYF.

This clonotype came up many times. The rearrangement joins TRBV15 to TRBJ1-5; 7 nucleotides line up with TRBD1. V gave up 5 bases and J gave up 0 bases; unmatched junction bases: 4. CDR1 and CDR2 from the germline V gene are LNHNV and YYDKDF (reference sequence). The CDR3 spans 15 residues. The chain's CDR3 is CATSGTDYSNQPQHF. CDR3 nucleotide sequence: TGTGCCACCAGCGGGACAGATTATAGCAATCAGCCCCAGCATTTT.

This clonotype was counted a few times. The chain has TRBV5-1 and TRBJ2-7; D is uncertain. Deletions cut 0 bases from V and 1 base from J, with 8 bases between. Germline V gene sequence: CDR1 SGHRS, CDR2 YFSETQ. The CDR3 spans 14 residues. The CDR3 sequence: CASSLGGESYEQYF. CDR3 coding DNA: TGCGCCAGCAGCTTGGGAGGAGAGTCCTACGAGCAGTACTTC.

This clonotype came up many times. The chain joins TRBV28 to TRBJ1-4; a weak D match, TRBD1 (6 bases). The length of the CDR3 is 11 residues. V dropped 10 bases and J dropped 8 bases, with 11 bases sitting between them. Germline loops: CDR1 MDHEN, CDR2 SYDVKM. The CDR3 nucleotides read TGTGCCATACAGGGTGTAGAAAAACTGTTTTTT. Translating gives CAIQGVEKLFF.

The V call is TRBV6-2 or TRBV6-3, the J call TRBJ1-5, with 7 bases matching TRBD1. V lost 7 bases to trimming and J lost 5 bases; unmatched junction nucleotides: 11. Germline values: CDR1 MNHEY, CDR2 SVGEGT. This CDR3 comprises 15 residues. CDR3 nucleotides: TGTGCCAGCACCCCGGGACAGTCTTACGATCAGCCCCAGCATTTT. It encodes CASTPGQSYDQPQHF.

The table lists this clonotype with many counts. V is TRBV6-5 and J is TRBJ1-1; no clear D. Germline values: CDR1 MNHEY, CDR2 SVGAGI. The CDR3 runs 14 residues. V was shortened by 2 bases and J by 7 bases, with 14 bases between the two germline ends. CDR3 bases: TGTGCCAGCAGTTACGCTGGCAGACAAGTTGAAGCTTTCTTT. It specifies CASSYAGRQVEAFF.

This clonotype was recorded many times. Compared with germline, one end of the junction differs, possibly owing to a read error. This chain connects TRBV7-2 to TRBJ2-5, with unresolved D. There are 12 residues in the CDR3. CDR1 and CDR2 from the germline V gene are SGHTA and FQGNSA. The chain's CDR3 is CASSLEWETQYF. For the CDR3, the DNA is TGTGCCAGCAGTTTAGAGTGGGAGACCCAGTACTTC.

This clonotype was recorded many times. This chain links TRBV27 with TRBJ2-6; the D call may be TRBD1 or TRBD2 (6 bases each). Germline-derived CDR1 and CDR2 are MNHEY and SMNVEV (reference sequence). This CDR3 is 19 amino acids long. Trimming stripped 2 bases from V and 0 bases from J, with 17 bases between. This CDR3 is CASSLTLGGSFSGANVLTF. CDR3 coding DNA: TGTGCCAGCAGTTTAACTCTGGGGGGCTCCTTCTCTGGGGCCAACGTCCTGACTTTC.

This clonotype was observed at least ten times. The chain is built from TRBV12-3 or TRBV12-4 and TRBJ2-1; unclear D gene. V was cut by 3 bases and J by 7 bases, with 13 bases left in between. The CDR3 length is 14 residues. In nucleotides, the CDR3 is TGTGCCAGCAGTTTTACTCTCCCGGCTAATGAGCAGTTCTTC. It codes for CASSFTLPANEQFF.

This clonotype was seen a few times. The chain employs TRBV20-1 and TRBJ2-3; the D gene is possibly TRBD2 (6 bases). Between the trimmed V and J ends, which lost 3 bases and 3 bases, there was a span of 16 bases. The CDR3 consists of 15 residues. Germline CDR1 DFQATT, CDR2 SNEGSKA (reference sequence). CDR3 amino acids: CSASSASEFTDTQYF. The DNA of the CDR3 is TGCAGTGCTAGTAGCGCTAGCGAATTTACAGATACGCAGTATTTT.

This clonotype was recorded many times. J is TRBJ1-2 and V is TRBV28; 10 bases map to TRBD1. This CDR3 spans 14 amino acids. Germline loops: CDR1 MDHEN, CDR2 SYDVKM. J gave up 3 bases and V 5 bases, and 3 bases lay outside the gene matches. The CDR3 here is CASSDRGRYYGYTF. CDR3 bases: TGTGCCAGCAGTGACAGGGGGCGCTACTATGGCTACACCTTC.

For this clonotype: A much more abundant neighbour one base away suggests this may be a read error. This chain connects TRBV7-9 to TRBJ1-2; D is ambiguous. In germline, CDR1 is SEHNR, CDR2 FQNEAQ (reference sequence). The CDR3 length is 13 residues. The CDR3 protein is CASSLRSFYGCTF. The CDR3, as DNA: TGTGCCAGCAGCTTACGAAGCTTCTATGGCTGCACCTTC.

This clonotype was recorded a few times. V gene TRBV20-1 combines with J gene TRBJ1-5, with a possible D match to TRBD1 (6 bases). Trimming pared 6 bases from V and 6 bases from J, leaving 12 bases between. There are 12 residues in the CDR3. Germline loops: CDR1 DFQATT, CDR2 SNEGSKA (reference sequence). CDR3 loop: CSAKQGSQPQHF. For the CDR3, the DNA is TGCAGTGCCAAACAGGGAAGTCAGCCCCAGCATTTT.

Many counts were recorded for this clonotype. V and J are TRBV28 and TRBJ2-1; 9 nucleotides align to TRBD2. CDR3 size: 15 residues. Trimming at V came to 6 bases and at J to 8 bases, leaving 11 bases not matched to a gene. Looked up from germline, CDR1 is MDHEN and CDR2 is SYDVKM. The CDR3 nucleotides read TGTGCCAGCAGGTCGGCGGGAGGGCCTAGGTATGAGCAGTTCTTC. Translating gives CASRSAGGPRYEQFF.

The gene calls are TRBV5-1 and TRBJ1-5; D is perhaps TRBD1 (5 bases). Between the trimmed V and J ends, which lost 0 bases and 7 bases, there was a span of 11 bases. Germline CDR1 is SGHRS and CDR2 is YFSETQ. The CDR3 sequence is 14 residues long. CDR3 nucleotides: TGCGCCAGCAGCTTGGATGGGGGTACGCAGCCCCAGCATTTT. Translating it yields CASSLDGGTQPQHF. The variable domain in full, with the rest retrieved from reference TRBV5-1 and TRBJ1-5, is KAGVTQTPRYLIKTRGQQVTLSCSPISGHRSVSWYQQTPGQGLQFLFEYFSETQRNKGNFPGRFSGRQFSNSRSEMNVSTLELGDSALYLCASSLDGGTQPQHFGDGTRLSIL.

This clonotype occurred many times. This sequence joins TRBV10-2 and TRBJ2-7; D call uncertain. CDR1 is WSHSY, CDR2 SAAADI, per germline. The CDR3 is 12 residues long. Trimming took 2 bases from V and 2 from J, leaving 4 bases between them. CDR3 residues: CASSETTYEQYF. The CDR3 nucleotides are TGCGCCAGCAGTGAGACCACCTACGAGCAGTACTTC.

This chain uses TRBV15 with TRBJ2-7; 8 bases align to TRBD1. Trimming at V came to 0 bases and at J to 9 bases, leaving 10 bases not matched to a gene. The germline CDR1 and CDR2 sequences are LNHNV and YYDKDF (reference sequence). CDR3 length: 15 amino acids. The CDR3 DNA sequence: TGTGCCACCAGCAGAGATCCGACAGGGGAGGAAAGGCAGTACTTC. Translation gives CATSRDPTGEERQYF.

This clonotype was detected a few times. The chain couples TRBV29-1 to TRBJ1-2; TRBD1 aligns across 8 bases. The trim removed 2 bases at V and 6 bases at J, leaving 8 bases unmatched. Per germline, CDR1 SQVTM and CDR2 ANQGSEA. The CDR3 runs 14 residues. The CDR3, as DNA: TGCAGCGTTGAAACCGGACAGGGAGAGAATGGCTACACCTTC. Amino acid sequence: CSVETGQGENGYTF.

This clonotype has ten or more counts. The chain carries TRBV2 and TRBJ1-6, with D perhaps TRBD1 (5 bases). Trimming removed 6 bases at V and 12 bases at J, with 27 bases between. Germline CDR1 is SNHLY and CDR2 is FYNNEI. This CDR3 is 17 amino acids long. The CDR3 sequence is CASSGTPVGTSLLPLHF. The CDR3 nucleotides read TGTGCCAGCAGCGGGACTCCTGTGGGGACTTCCTTATTACCCCTCCACTTT.